Below are 3 T cell receptor beta chains sequenced from a single sample in a study of technical replicates of blood from a few donors. Sequenced by immunoSEQ multiplex PCR; TCRdb stores in-frame clones only, minus some. The sample has 65,000 to 80,000 clones, approximately 95% seen once. Sequenced material: T cells isolated from PBMCs. The receptor source for this set is a human donor in good health.

The chain couples TRBV6-1 to TRBJ2-5; no reliable D call. The V end was cut by 5 bases, the J end by 1 base, with 11 bases between. Germline CDR1 MNHNS, CDR2 SASEGT. The CDR3 spans 14 residues. The CDR3 region has the DNA TGTGCCAGCAGTCCTAACCCATTCCAAGAGACCCAGTACTTC. The encoded protein is CASSPNPFQETQYF.

The CDR3 DNA reads TGTGCCAGCAGCCTCACCTCGACAGGGATGACAGATACGCAGTATTTT. Amino acid sequence: CASSLTSTGMTDTQYF. This sequence joins TRBV28 and TRBJ2-3, with TRBD1 identical over 7 bases. Germline assignment: CDR1 MDHEN and CDR2 SYDVKM. Trimming at V came to 6 bases and at J to 3 bases, leaving 12 bases not matched to a gene. The CDR3 length is 16 residues.

The V gene is TRBV11-3, the J gene TRBJ1-1; tentative D call: TRBD1 (6 bases). V was pared by 1 base and J by 4 bases, with 13 bases between. In germline, CDR1 is SGHNT, CDR2 YENEEA. This CDR3 has 15 amino acids. CDR3 sequence: CASSLVPGVGTEAFF. The CDR3, as DNA: TGTGCCAGCAGCTTAGTACCAGGGGTAGGCACTGAAGCTTTCTTT.